This T cell receptor (beta chain) was identified during a study of OX40 agonist ivuxolimab in advanced cancers. Study context: Ivuxolimab, which patients received intravenously every 2 weeks, was dosed at 0.01 to 10 mg/kg. Dose-escalation patients were diagnosed with hepatocellular carcinoma, melanoma, renal cell cancer or head and neck cancer. Cohort: around 83% men, mean age roughly 60, aged about 20 to 90.

This clone was recorded only once. Germline-derived CDR1 and CDR2 are KGHSH and LQKENI. The trim removed 2 bases at V and 2 bases at J, leaving 8 bases unmatched. The CDR3 has 17 amino acids. TCRdb keeps only in-frame clones here, not all; method: immunoSEQ multiplex PCR. Seen here are 76,000 or so clones, 85% observed once, and the top ten hold 0.61%. The chain has TRBV18 and TRBJ1-3; 8 bases agree with TRBD1. The input for sequencing was CD4+ or CD8+ T cells sorted from blood, taken in a trial of the OX40 agonist ivuxolimab. The receptor was isolated from an adult with an advanced solid tumor such as melanoma, head and neck, liver or kidney cancer. For the CDR3, the DNA is TGTGCCAGCTCACCATCTCAGGGGGCGAAGGCTGGAAACACCATATATTTT. Its protein product is CASSPSQGAKAGNTIYF.